Sequencing of this TCR beta chain was carried out in a study of cytomegalovirus exposure and HLA in healthy donors. This CDR3 region has 14 residues. Trimming cost V 6 bases and J 4 bases; bases outside gene matches: 8. The V gene's germline CDR1 is LNHDA and CDR2 SQIVND (reference sequence). The PCR made use of 60 Vbeta and 13 Jbeta primers. Produced via immunoSEQ multiplex PCR; TCRdb's table is partial and in-frame only. The repertoire holds fewer than 250,000 clones, with approximately 80% as singletons. This receptor was taken from a male donor in good health and CMV-seronegative. The chain is built from TRBV19 and TRBJ2-7; TRBD1 matches at 8 bases. Sequenced material: PBMCs. The CDR3 nucleotides are TGTGCCAGTAGCCGGACAGGGACCTCTTACGAGCAGTACTTC. Encoded protein: CASSRTGTSYEQYF.